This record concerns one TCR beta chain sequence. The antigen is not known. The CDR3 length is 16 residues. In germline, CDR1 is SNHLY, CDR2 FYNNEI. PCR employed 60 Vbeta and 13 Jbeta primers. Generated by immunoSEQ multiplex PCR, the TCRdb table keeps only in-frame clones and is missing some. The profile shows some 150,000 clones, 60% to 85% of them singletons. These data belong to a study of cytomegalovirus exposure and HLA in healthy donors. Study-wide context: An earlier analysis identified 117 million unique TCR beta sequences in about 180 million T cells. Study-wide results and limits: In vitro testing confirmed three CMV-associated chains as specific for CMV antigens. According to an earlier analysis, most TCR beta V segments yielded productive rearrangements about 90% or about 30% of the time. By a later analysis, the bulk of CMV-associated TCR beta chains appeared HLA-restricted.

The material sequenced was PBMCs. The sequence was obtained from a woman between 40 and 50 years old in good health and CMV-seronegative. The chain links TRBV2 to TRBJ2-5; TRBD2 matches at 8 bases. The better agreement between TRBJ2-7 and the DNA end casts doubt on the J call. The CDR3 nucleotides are TGTGCCAGCAGTGGATTCCCGGGGGGGGGTAGCCACGAGCAGTACTTC. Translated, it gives CASSGFPGGGSHEQYF.